Listed below are T cell receptor beta chains from one sample, sequenced in a study of metastatic and nonmetastatic thyroid tumors. Using MiXCR, TCRdb reanalyzed the PCR reads. The sample gives 20,000 to 25,000 clones, approximately 14% of which show up once; around 13% is in the top ten. Sample: tumor tissue. These TCRs come from a female donor with papillary thyroid cancer or a benign thyroid nodule (not recorded which). Some clones in this sample may be carry-over from other donors' samples. The CDR3 runs from the conserved cysteine through the conserved F or W. A D gene is named only where the DNA matches it firmly. Some rows mark clone size as missing; the rest say once, few, many or name a class of expanded clone.

d_call,clone_size,j_call,v_call,cdr3_nt,cdr3_aa
.,many,TRBJ2-2,TRBV7-8,TGTGCCAGCACAAGGGGGTCGAACACCGGGGAGCTGTTTTTT,CASTRGSNTGELFF
.,.,TRBJ2-1,TRBV9,TGTGCCAGCAGCGGACACGACTTCATCTACAATGAGCAGTTCTTC,CASSGHDFIYNEQFF
.,many,TRBJ1-1,TRBV6-1,TGTGCCAGCGGGAAGATACAGGGAGTAGTGAACACTGAAGCTTTCTTT,CASGKIQGVVNTEAFF
TRBD1,many,TRBJ2-7,TRBV30,TGTGCCTGGAGTAGACAGAACAGGGGCGAGCAGTACTTC,CAWSRQNRGEQYF
.,many,TRBJ2-1,TRBV11-3,TGTGCCAGCAGCTTAGGGAATTACAATGAGCAGTTCTTC,CASSLGNYNEQFF
TRBD1,many,TRBJ2-1,TRBV5-1,TGCGCCAGCAGCTACGGACAGGGGGATAGTGAGCAGTTCTTC,CASSYGQGDSEQFF
TRBD2,many,TRBJ2-1,TRBV7-9,TGTGCCAGCAGTTTCCTCTCTCTAACAAGCGGGAGGCGGTATGAGCAGTTCTTC,CASSFLSLTSGRRYEQFF
TRBD1,many,TRBJ2-5,TRBV18,TGTGCCAGCTCACTATACGGACAGGGGGCTTCAAAGACCCAGTACTTC,CASSLYGQGASKTQYF
.,many,TRBJ2-1,TRBV29-1,TGCAGCGTTCCAACACCCTACAATGAGCAGTTCTTC,CSVPTPYNEQFF
.,few,TRBJ1-1,TRBV29-1,TGCAGCTCCGCCGGGGGCTGGGGAATGAACACTGAAGCTTTCTTT,CSSAGGWGMNTEAFF
.,many,TRBJ2-1,TRBV27,TGTGCCAGCAGTTTAAAGACCACCTACAATGAGCAGTTCTTC,CASSLKTTYNEQFF
TRBD1,many,TRBJ2-3,TRBV5-1,TGCGCCAGCTCCACCCACGACAGGGACCTTAATACGCAGTATTTT,CASSTHDRDLNTQYF
.,.,TRBJ2-7,TRBV4-1,TGCGCCAGCAGCCCCGATGCAGGGACCTACGAGCAGTACTTC,CASSPDAGTYEQYF
.,many,TRBJ1-1,TRBV5-1,TGCGCCAGCAGCCCCCTCGCGGGGGGTACCACTGAAGCTTTCTTT,CASSPLAGGTTEAFF
.,many,TRBJ2-7,TRBV7-2,TGTGCCAGCAGCTTAGCGGGGCTCGCCTACGAGCAGTACTTC,CASSLAGLAYEQYF
TRBD2,.,TRBJ2-7,TRBV5-1,TGCGCCAGCAGCTTGATGGGAGGGCCTCAGGGCGAGCAGTACTTC,CASSLMGGPQGEQYF
.,many,TRBJ1-1,TRBV7-3,TGTGCCAGCAGCTCCCGGGGGGGCACTGAAGCTTTCTTT,CASSSRGGTEAFF
.,.,TRBJ2-1,TRBV5-1,TGCGCCAGCAGCTTGCTTGGGACGGCAACCTCCTACAATGAGCAGTTCTTC,CASSLLGTATSYNEQFF
TRBD2,many,TRBJ2-5,TRBV5-6,TGTGCCAGCAGCTTTAGGCTAGCGGGGCAAGAGACCCAGTACTTC,CASSFRLAGQETQYF
.,few,TRBJ2-7,TRBV12-3/TRBV12-4,TGTGCCAGCAGTTTATGGTGGCCCGTGGGGGAGCAGTACTTC,CASSLWWPVGEQYF
.,few,TRBJ2-7,TRBV28,TGTGCCAGCAGTTTGCCGGTGTTTTACGAGCAGTACTTC,CASSLPVFYEQYF
.,.,TRBJ2-3,TRBV7-3,TGTGCCAGCAGCTTAATGGGGGGCGGAGGCACAGATACGCAGTATTTT,CASSLMGGGGTDTQYF
.,many,TRBJ2-1,TRBV10-1,TGCGCCAGCAGCAGGGTGGTTGGCGATGAGCAGTTCTTC,CASSRVVGDEQFF
.,.,TRBJ2-1,TRBV20-1,TGCAGTGCTCTGGAGGGCGGCTACAATGAGCAGTTCTTC,CSALEGGYNEQFF
.,many,TRBJ2-1,TRBV27,TGTGCCAGCAGTGAGGGTGTGGGCTACAATGAGCAGTTCTTC,CASSEGVGYNEQFF
.,.,TRBJ2-1,TRBV7-7,TGTGCTAGCAGCTTGGCGATGTACAATGAGCAGTCCTTC,CASSLAMYNEQSF
.,.,TRBJ2-5,TRBV20-1,TGCAGTGCCCGGACAGGGAGGGAGGAGACCCAGTACTTC,CSARTGREETQYF
.,many,TRBJ1-5,TRBV2,TGTGCCAGCAGTCCTCAGGGGCAAAGGGAGCCCCAGCATTTT,CASSPQGQREPQHF
TRBD1,many,TRBJ2-7,TRBV20-1,TGCAGTGCTAGACCTGAGATGGGACAGGGGCATTCCTCCCTCTCCTACGAGCAGTACTTC,CSARPEMGQGHSSLSYEQYF
.,many,TRBJ1-1,TRBV20-1,TGCAGTGCTAGGGAAAGTTTTAACACTGAAGCTTTCTTT,CSARESFNTEAFF
.,many,TRBJ1-6,TRBV4-1,TGCGCCAGCAGCCAAGGGGGAGCGGGTAGGGATTCACCCCTCCACTTT,CASSQGGAGRDSPLHF
.,many,TRBJ1-1,TRBV7-7,TGTGCTAGCAGCCAACAGCTGAACACTGAAGCTTTCTTT,CASSQQLNTEAFF
TRBD2,many,TRBJ2-5,TRBV3-1,TGTGCCAGCAGCCTTGGACTAGCGGGAACTCAAGAGACCCAGTACTTC,CASSLGLAGTQETQYF
TRBD1,many,TRBJ2-3,TRBV20-1,TGCAGTGCTGCCGGGACAGGGAATACAGATACGCAGTATTTT,CSAAGTGNTDTQYF
.,many,TRBJ2-1,TRBV7-2,TGTGCCAGCAGCTTATTAGCGGACGCGGGAGAGCAGTTCTTC,CASSLLADAGEQFF
.,many,TRBJ1-2,TRBV19,TGTGTCAGTAGTATAGAGAGGGGCAGAGGCTACACCTTC,CVSSIERGRGYTF
TRBD1,many,TRBJ2-7,TRBV4-1,TGCGCCAGCAGCACCCGACAGGGAAGCTACGAGCAGTACTTC,CASSTRQGSYEQYF
.,many,TRBJ2-2,TRBV6-4,TGTGCCAGCAGGAGTCGGGGAAACACCGGGGAGCTGTTTTTT,CASRSRGNTGELFF
.,many,TRBJ2-2,TRBV5-1,TGCGCCAGCAGCTTGGTTATAGCAGACAGCACCGGGGAGCTGTTTTTT,CASSLVIADSTGELFF
.,many,TRBJ1-5,TRBV4-1,TGCGCCAGCAGCCAGGACGGTCTTCTAGACCCCCAGCATTTT,CASSQDGLLDPQHF
.,.,TRBJ1-2,TRBV6-1,TGTGCCAGCATGGGACGTATCTCTAACTACTTCGGCGGCTACACCTTC,CASMGRISNYFGGYTF
.,many,TRBJ2-5,TRBV27,TGTGCCAGCAGTTTACGCCCGAAGGGGCGCTTAATTGCGGAGACCCAGTACTTC,CASSLRPKGRLIAETQYF
.,many,TRBJ1-2,TRBV29-1,TGCAGCGTTGACAGGGATGGCTACACCTTC,CSVDRDGYTF
.,medium-sized,TRBJ2-1,TRBV6-4,TGTGCCAGCAGCTCCTACATCTGGCGGAGGGAAAATGAGCAGTTCTTC,CASSSYIWRRENEQFF
.,many,TRBJ1-2,TRBV6-4,TGTGCCAGCATCACCCGCCCCAGCCTTTCTAACTATGGCTACACCTTC,CASITRPSLSNYGYTF
TRBD2,many,TRBJ2-3,TRBV6-5,TGTGCCAGCAGTTACTCGTCCAGCGGGAAGACAGATACGCAGTATTTT,CASSYSSSGKTDTQYF
TRBD1,many,TRBJ2-3,TRBV30,TGTGCCTGTATACAGGGACAGATATTCACAGATACGCAGTATTTT,CACIQGQIFTDTQYF
TRBD2,many,TRBJ2-3,TRBV30,TGTGCCGGTGGAACGGCGCGGGGGGGGGGTTCCACAGATACGCAGTATTTT,CAGGTARGGGSTDTQYF
.,many,TRBJ2-7,TRBV20-1,TGCAGTGCCAAACCCGGGACCAGCGGAGTCTACGAGCAGTACTTC,CSAKPGTSGVYEQYF
TRBD1,many,TRBJ2-2,TRBV6-1,TGTGCCAGCTCTCCGGGACAGGGGGCTAGGACCGGGGAGCTGTTTTTT,CASSPGQGARTGELFF